One T cell receptor (beta chain) is described in this entry. The antigen remains unidentified. These data come from a study of cytomegalovirus exposure and HLA in healthy donors. The donors were part of the validation cohort of around 110 subjects. That cohort was separate from the first cohort, which comprised several hundred subjects. Study observations and caveats: TCR clusters originating in the first cohort tended to co-occur in the approximately 120 validation repertoires, according to a later analysis. Some TCR beta chains (roughly 150 of them) were listed as cytomegalovirus-associated. It was reported that the classifier diagnosed cytomegalovirus status with high specificity and sensitivity in both the original and validation cohorts.

The CDR3 consists of 13 residues. V gave up 3 bases and J gave up 0 bases, with 5 bases separating them. Germline values: CDR1 LNHDA, CDR2 SQIVND (reference sequence). Repertoires were generated with immunoSEQ multiplex PCR, while TCRdb's copy carries only in-frame clones and drops some. This table holds 100,000 to 120,000 clones, approximately 87% found once. What was sequenced was PBMCs. The clonotype was recovered from a woman in her 30s in good health and CMV-seropositive. The gene calls are TRBV19 and TRBJ1-1; D is unclear. The CDR3 region is CASSMGLNTEAFF. The CDR3 coding sequence is TGTGCCAGTAGTATGGGCTTGAACACTGAAGCTTTCTTT.